A single sample is the source of the 16 T cell receptor beta chains below, sequenced in a study of T cell responses to AZD1222 COVID-19 vaccine. Clones were read by immunoSEQ multiplex PCR, and TCRdb kept only the in-frame ones, dropping some. The repertoire has about 150,000 clones, 80% to 90% of them found once; the top ten carry roughly 9.7%. Source: peripheral blood, taken 28 days after the second AZD1222 dose. Receptors originate from an adult who received the AZD1222 COVID-19 vaccine.

The chain joins TRBV6-2 or TRBV6-3 to TRBJ1-5; 7 bases map to TRBD1. The CDR3 is made up of 18 amino acids. Germline CDR1 is MNHEY and CDR2 is SVGEGT. V was pared by 0 bases and J by 0 bases, with 8 bases of the junction left unmatched. This CDR3 reads CASSYSHGTASSNQPQHF. CDR3 DNA sequence: TGTGCCAGCAGTTACTCGCACGGGACAGCGTCTAGCAATCAGCCCCAGCATTTT.

The rearrangement joins TRBV19 to TRBJ2-1; 12 bases map to TRBD2. V shed 5 bases, J shed 13 bases, and the junction held 6 bases outside the gene matches. Germline loops: CDR1 LNHDA, CDR2 SQIVND (reference sequence). The CDR3 contains 13 residues. The CDR3 DNA reads TGTGCCAGTAGTGGGCGGACTAGCGGGACTCAGTTCTTC. Encoded protein: CASSGRTSGTQFF.

This chain links TRBV9 with TRBJ2-2; 9 bases map to TRBD2. The CDR3 totals 16 residues. V trimming: 4 bases; J trimming: 7 bases; junction bases outside the gene matches: 11. CDR1 is SGDLS, CDR2 YYNGEE, per germline. CDR3 DNA sequence: TGTGCCAGCAGCCTAGATAGCGGGAGTTGGGGCGGGGAGCTGTTTTTT. It encodes CASSLDSGSWGGELFF.

This clone was recorded once. This rearrangement joins TRBV7-9 to TRBJ1-4; no clear D. With 8 bases removed from V and 0 bases from J, the gap between germline ends came to 4 bases. The CDR3 spans 12 residues. Per germline, CDR1 SEHNR and CDR2 FQNEAQ (reference sequence). CDR3 protein: CASGATNEKLFF. The CDR3, as DNA: TGTGCCAGCGGAGCAACTAATGAAAAACTGTTTTTT.

J is TRBJ2-3 and V is TRBV13, with D tentatively TRBD1 (5 bases). Germline CDR1 is PRHDT and CDR2 is FYEKMQ (reference sequence). CDR3 length equals 13 residues. Deletions cut 3 bases from V and 6 bases from J, with 10 bases between. The CDR3: CASSFKGKDTQYF. CDR3 nucleotides: TGTGCCAGCAGCTTTAAGGGGAAGGATACGCAGTATTTT.

The chain employs TRBV6-2 or TRBV6-3 and TRBJ2-7; no clear D. V was shortened by 0 bases and J by 1 base, with 10 bases between the two germline ends. The CDR3 has 15 amino acids. Germline V gene lookup returns CDR1 MNHEY and CDR2 SVGEGT. As DNA, the CDR3 is TGTGCCAGCAGTTACTCAGGACCGACATCCTACGAGCAGTACTTC. Protein sequence: CASSYSGPTSYEQYF.

The chain links TRBV25-1 to TRBJ2-7, with D unclear. Germline CDR1 and CDR2: MGHDK and SYGVNS. V lost 2 bases and J lost 0, with 8 bases in between. The CDR3 has 14 amino acids. As DNA, the CDR3 is TGTGCCAGCAGTGAAGGCTGGAGCTCCTACGAGCAGTACTTC. Translating gives CASSEGWSSYEQYF.

The chain joins TRBV12-3 or TRBV12-4 to TRBJ1-2, with unresolved D. V was cut by 6 bases and J by 7 bases, with 6 bases left in between. The CDR3 extends over 10 amino acids. The CDR3: CASSRGGYTF. DNA for the CDR3: TGTGCCAGCAGCAGAGGTGGCTACACCTTC.

The sample holds one count of this clone. The rearrangement joins TRBV5-1 to TRBJ2-7, with TRBD2 matching over 10 bases. Germline V CDR1 and CDR2: SGHRS, YFSETQ. The CDR3 runs to 16 residues. Trimming at V came to 4 bases and at J to 5 bases, leaving 12 bases not matched to a gene. CDR3 nucleotides: TGCGCCAGCAGCGGCGGGACTAGCGTTCGGTTGAACGAGCAGTACTTC. This codes for CASSGGTSVRLNEQYF.

Notes on this clone: Other nucleotide sequences from this sample produce the same CDR3. The chain combines TRBV15 with TRBJ2-1; D is unresolved. Trimming left V 1 base short and J 4 bases short, with 5 bases between. Germline assignment: CDR1 LNHNV and CDR2 YYDKDF (reference sequence). The CDR3 has 13 amino acids. The CDR3: CATSRGGYNEQFF. Here the CDR3 DNA reads TGTGCCACCAGCAGAGGAGGTTACAATGAGCAGTTCTTC.

The rearrangement uses TRBV6-1 and TRBJ2-5; TRBD2 matches 14 bases. CDR1 and CDR2 (germline): MNHNS, SASEGT. This CDR3 spans 16 amino acids. With V trimmed by 2 bases and J by 3 bases, 2 bases remained unmatched. The CDR3 nucleotides read TGTGCCAGCAGTGAACAGGGACTAGCGGGAGAAGAGACCCAGTACTTC. Its translation is CASSEQGLAGEETQYF.

This sequence joins TRBV15 and TRBJ2-1, with 13 bases fitting TRBD2. The germline gives CDR1 LNHNV, CDR2 YYDKDF (reference sequence). The CDR3 contains 15 residues. V shed 3 bases, J shed 9 bases, and the junction held 5 bases outside the gene matches. CDR3 nucleotide sequence: TGTGCCACCAGCAGCCGACTAGCGGGAGGTGGTGAGCAGTTCTTC. Amino acids: CATSSRLAGGGEQFF. The whole variable domain, remainder taken from reference TRBV15 and TRBJ2-1, is DAMVIQNPRYQVTQFGKPVTLSCSQTLNHNVMYWYQQKSSQAPKLLFHYYDKDFNNEADTPDNFQSRRPNTSFCFLDIRSPGLGDTAMYLCATSSRLAGGGEQFFGPGTRLTVL.

The chain joins TRBV3-1 (or the pseudogene TRBV3-2) to TRBJ2-4, with a tentative D call TRBD1 (6 bases). V gave up 0 bases and J gave up 4 bases, with 13 bases separating them. This CDR3 is built from 16 residues. Germline V gene lookup returns CDR1 LGHDT and CDR2 YNNKEL (reference sequence). The CDR3: CASSQDRLGGKNIQYF. In DNA, the CDR3 is TGTGCCAGCAGCCAAGATCGATTAGGGGGTAAAAACATTCAGTACTTC.

This rearrangement joins TRBV27 to TRBJ2-1, with a weak D call TRBD2 (5 bases). From germline, CDR1 is MNHEY and CDR2 SMNVEV (reference sequence). With 3 bases removed from V and 1 base from J, the gap between germline ends came to 10 bases. This CDR3 spans 15 amino acids. The CDR3 DNA reads as TGTGCCAGCAGTTTTGACTACCTATCCTACAATGAGCAGTTCTTC. Its protein product is CASSFDYLSYNEQFF.

The genes are TRBV19 and TRBJ2-5; TRBD1 aligns across 7 bases. The CDR3 is 15 amino acids. V dropped 1 base and J dropped 4; count of bases not matched to a gene: 6. The V gene's germline CDR1 is LNHDA and CDR2 SQIVND (reference sequence). CDR3 sequence (DNA): TGTGCCAGTAGTATAGCCGACAGGGAAAGAGAGACCCAGTACTTC. Its translation is CASSIADRERETQYF.

V and J are TRBV6-6 and TRBJ1-2; D unclear. Looked up from germline, CDR1 is MNHNY and CDR2 is SVGAGI (reference sequence). CDR3 size: 16 residues. V lost 0 bases, J lost 4 bases, and 15 bases lay in between. CDR3 nucleotide sequence: TGTGCCAGCAGTTACTCGACGGCGGCAGTCCTCTATGGCTACACCTTC. This sequence encodes CASSYSTAAVLYGYTF.